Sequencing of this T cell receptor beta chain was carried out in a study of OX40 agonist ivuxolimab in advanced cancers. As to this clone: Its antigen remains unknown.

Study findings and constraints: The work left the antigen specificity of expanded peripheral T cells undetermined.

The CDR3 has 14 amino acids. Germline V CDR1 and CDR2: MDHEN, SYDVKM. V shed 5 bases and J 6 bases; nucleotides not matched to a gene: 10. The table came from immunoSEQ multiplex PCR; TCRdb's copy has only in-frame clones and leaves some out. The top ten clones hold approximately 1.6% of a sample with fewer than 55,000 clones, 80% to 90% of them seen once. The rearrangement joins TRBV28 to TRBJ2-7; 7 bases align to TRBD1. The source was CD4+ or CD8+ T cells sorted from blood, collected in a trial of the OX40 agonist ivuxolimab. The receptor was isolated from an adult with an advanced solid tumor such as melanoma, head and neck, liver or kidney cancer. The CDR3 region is CASSVLTGLGEQYF. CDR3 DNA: TGTGCCAGCAGTGTTTTGACAGGGTTGGGCGAGCAGTACTTC.